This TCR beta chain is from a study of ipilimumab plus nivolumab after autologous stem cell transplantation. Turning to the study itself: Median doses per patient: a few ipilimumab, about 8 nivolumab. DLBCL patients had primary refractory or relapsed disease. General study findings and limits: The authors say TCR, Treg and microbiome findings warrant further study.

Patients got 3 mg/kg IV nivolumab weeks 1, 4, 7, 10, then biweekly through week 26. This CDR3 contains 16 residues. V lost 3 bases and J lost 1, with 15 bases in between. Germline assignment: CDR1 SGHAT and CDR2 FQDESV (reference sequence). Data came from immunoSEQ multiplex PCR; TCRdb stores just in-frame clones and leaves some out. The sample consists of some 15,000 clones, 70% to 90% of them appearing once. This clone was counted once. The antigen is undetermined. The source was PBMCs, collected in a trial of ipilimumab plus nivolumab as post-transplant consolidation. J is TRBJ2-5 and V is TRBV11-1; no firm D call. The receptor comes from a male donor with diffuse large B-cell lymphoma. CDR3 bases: TGTGCCAGCAGCTTTAACACGGATTGGGGCCAAGAGACCCAGTACTTC. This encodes CASSFNTDWGQETQYF.